This T cell receptor (beta chain) was sequenced during a study of blood T cells in healthy people across ages. Primers used in a second PCR of roughly 7 to 11 cycles were a sample-barcoded 5' primer and a J-beta primer mix. Each cDNA molecule was tagged by a template-switch adaptor that had 12 random nucleotides. Using its own MiXCR run on the 5' RACE reads, TCRdb lists one record per CDR3 protein. The profile shows approximately 1,000,000 distinct CDR3 sequences, over 35% of them singletons. This CDR3 has 16 residues. Per germline, CDR1 SEHNR and CDR2 FQNEAQ (reference sequence). Trimming removed 2 bases at V and 5 bases at J, with 18 bases between. Peripheral blood, about 9.4 milliliters per donor, was collected.

The chain is built from TRBV7-9 and TRBJ2-5, with D possibly being TRBD2 (5 bases). Input material: blood. The clonotype comes from a woman aged 60 to 75 in good health. The CDR3: CASSLKITSLEETQYF. DNA of the CDR3: TGTGCCAGCAGCTTAAAAATCACTAGTCTAGAGGAGACCCAGTACTTC.